This TCR beta chain was recovered during a study of blood T cell repertoires in COVID-19. Across the study: Collection of acute and convalescent COVID-19 samples took place in the United States, Italy and Spain. In each case, the material was cDNA or gDNA derived from T cells, B-cell-depleted T cells, or PBMCs.

The germline V gene has CDR1 SGDLS and CDR2 YYNGEE. The length of the CDR3 is 19 residues. V lost 0 bases and J 1 base, leaving 22 bases between the germline ends. Original processing methods: Counts of nucleated cells, estimated from reference gene primer amplification, were obtained. Clones were sequenced by immunoSEQ multiplex PCR, and TCRdb holds only the in-frame ones, with some missing. That table supplies the V and J calls and clone size; D and trimming were determined from the DNA. The table lists 40,000 to 55,000 clones, 70% to 90% of them singletons. The receptor comes from a human donor in a cohort sampled during active COVID-19. This chain joins TRBV9 and TRBJ1-1; D call uncertain. The specimen sequenced was peripheral blood. DNA of the CDR3: TGTGCCAGCAGCGTAGATCTGGGAGGTCCCCCAACGCCGAACACTGAAGCTTTCTTT. It specifies CASSVDLGGPPTPNTEAFF.